This TCR beta chain was sequenced for a study of blood T cell repertoires in COVID-19. Overall study: The analysed material was cDNA or gDNA that came from T cells, B-cell-depleted T cells, or PBMCs.

Germline lookup yields CDR1 SGHDT and CDR2 YYEEEE. The CDR3 contains 16 residues. Germline trimming cut 1 base from V and 2 bases from J; bases unmatched to any gene: 5. TCRdb's table, derived via immunoSEQ multiplex PCR, lists solely in-frame clones and lacks some. The sample includes 140,000 to 150,000 clones, roughly 77% of them seen just once. Material: peripheral blood. The sequence was obtained from a man between 60 and 75 years old with acute or convalescent COVID-19. The genes are TRBV5-6 and TRBJ2-7; 11 positions match TRBD2. As DNA, the CDR3 is TGTGCCAGCAGCTTGAGGCTAGCGGGAGGCCCCTACGAGCAGTACTTC. The encoded protein is CASSLRLAGGPYEQYF.